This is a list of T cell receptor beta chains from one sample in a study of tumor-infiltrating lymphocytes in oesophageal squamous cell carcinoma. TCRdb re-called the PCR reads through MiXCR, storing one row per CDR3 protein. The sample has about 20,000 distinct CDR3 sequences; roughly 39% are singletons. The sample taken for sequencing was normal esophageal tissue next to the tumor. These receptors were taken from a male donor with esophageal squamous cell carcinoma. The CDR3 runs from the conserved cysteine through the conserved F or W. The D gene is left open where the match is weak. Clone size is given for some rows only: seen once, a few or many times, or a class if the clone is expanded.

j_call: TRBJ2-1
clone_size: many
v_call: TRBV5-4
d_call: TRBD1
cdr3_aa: CASSLSRGPYNEQFF
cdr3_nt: TGTGCCAGCAGCTTGAGCAGGGGGCCTTACAATGAGCAGTTCTTC

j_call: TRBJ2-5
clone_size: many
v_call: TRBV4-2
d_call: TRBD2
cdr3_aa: CASSQGGAGELGETQYF
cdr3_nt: TGTGCCAGCAGCCAAGGTGGAGCGGGAGAGTTAGGAGAGACCCAGTACTTC

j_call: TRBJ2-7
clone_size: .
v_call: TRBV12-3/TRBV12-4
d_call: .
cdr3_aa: CASRSDEYEQYF
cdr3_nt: TGTGCCAGCAGATCGGACGAATACGAGCAGTACTTC

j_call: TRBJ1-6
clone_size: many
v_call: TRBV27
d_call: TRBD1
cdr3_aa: CASSPRQGNSPLHF
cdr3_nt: TGTGCCAGCAGTCCGAGACAGGGCAATTCACCCCTCCACTTT

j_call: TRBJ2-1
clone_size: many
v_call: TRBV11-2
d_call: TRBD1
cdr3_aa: CASSSRDSSYNEQFF
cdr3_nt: TGTGCCAGCAGCAGCCGGGACAGCTCCTACAATGAGCAGTTCTTC

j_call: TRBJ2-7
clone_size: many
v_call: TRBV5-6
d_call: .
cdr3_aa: CASSSWGGLTYEQYF
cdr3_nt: TGTGCCAGCAGCTCCTGGGGCGGGCTTACCTACGAGCAGTACTTC

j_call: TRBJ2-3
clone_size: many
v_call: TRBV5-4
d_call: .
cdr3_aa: CASSSTGANTDTQYF
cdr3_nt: TGTGCCAGCAGCTCCACGGGGGCGAACACAGATACGCAGTATTTT

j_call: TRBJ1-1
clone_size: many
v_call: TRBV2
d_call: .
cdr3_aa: CASSTQGHTEAFF
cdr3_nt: TGTGCCAGCAGTACCCAGGGGCACACTGAAGCTTTCTTT

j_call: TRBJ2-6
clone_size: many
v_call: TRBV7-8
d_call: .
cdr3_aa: CASSLCLPWTGEFGLHLRF
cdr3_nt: .

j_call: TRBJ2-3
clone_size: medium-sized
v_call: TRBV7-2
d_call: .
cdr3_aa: CASSLDGGPDTQYF
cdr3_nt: TGTGCCAGCAGCTTAGACGGAGGCCCAGATACGCAGTATTTT

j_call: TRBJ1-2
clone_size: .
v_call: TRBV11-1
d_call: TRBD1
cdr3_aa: CASSPANRGLPGYGYTF
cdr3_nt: TGTGCCAGCAGCCCCGCAAACAGGGGCCTCCCCGGCTATGGCTACACCTTC

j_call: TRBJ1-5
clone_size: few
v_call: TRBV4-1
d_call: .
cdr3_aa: CASSRTPGENQPQHF
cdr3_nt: TGCGCCAGCAGCCGAACCCCGGGGGAAAATCAGCCCCAGCATTTT

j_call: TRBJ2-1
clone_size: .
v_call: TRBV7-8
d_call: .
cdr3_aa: CASSHGNEQFF
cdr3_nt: TGTGCCAGCAGCCATGGGAATGAGCAGTTCTTC

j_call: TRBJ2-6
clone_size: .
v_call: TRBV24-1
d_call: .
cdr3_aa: CATSDPGSSYERFF
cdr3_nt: TGTGCCACCAGTGACCCCGGGTCTAGCTATGAGCGGTTCTTC

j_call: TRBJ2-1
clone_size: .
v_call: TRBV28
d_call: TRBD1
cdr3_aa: CASSLYRQGRYF
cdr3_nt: TGTGCCAGCAGTTTATACCGACAGGGGAGGTACTTC

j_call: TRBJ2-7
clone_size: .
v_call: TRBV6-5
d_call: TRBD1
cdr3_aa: CASSYSLDRTYEQYF
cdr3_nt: TGTGCCAGCAGTTACTCTCTGGACAGGACCTACGAGCAGTACTTC